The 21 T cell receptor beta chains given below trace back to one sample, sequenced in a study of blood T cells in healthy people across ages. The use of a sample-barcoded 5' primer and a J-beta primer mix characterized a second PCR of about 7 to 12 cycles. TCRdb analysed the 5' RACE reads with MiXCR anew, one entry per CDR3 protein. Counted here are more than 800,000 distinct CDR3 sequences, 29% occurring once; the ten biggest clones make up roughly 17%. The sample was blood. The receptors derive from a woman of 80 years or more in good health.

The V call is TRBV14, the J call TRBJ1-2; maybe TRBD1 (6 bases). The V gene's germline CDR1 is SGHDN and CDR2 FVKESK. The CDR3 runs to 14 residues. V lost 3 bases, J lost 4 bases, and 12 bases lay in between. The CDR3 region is CASSQKGGIYGYTF. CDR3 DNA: TGTGCCAGCAGCCAGAAAGGGGGGATCTATGGCTACACCTTC.

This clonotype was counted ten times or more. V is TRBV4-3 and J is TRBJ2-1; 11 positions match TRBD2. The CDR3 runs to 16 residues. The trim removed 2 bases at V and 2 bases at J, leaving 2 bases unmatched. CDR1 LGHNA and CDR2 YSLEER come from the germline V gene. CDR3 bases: TGCGCCAGCAGCCAATTTAGCGGGGGGGCCTACAATGAGCAGTTCTTC. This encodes CASSQFSGGAYNEQFF.

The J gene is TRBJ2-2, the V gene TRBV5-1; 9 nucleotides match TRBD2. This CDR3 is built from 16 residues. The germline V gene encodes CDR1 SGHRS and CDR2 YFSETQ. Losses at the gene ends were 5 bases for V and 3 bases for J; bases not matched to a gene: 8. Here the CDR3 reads CASSRGTSKDTGELFF. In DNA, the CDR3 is TGCGCCAGCAGTCGCGGGACTAGCAAAGACACCGGGGAGCTGTTTTTT.

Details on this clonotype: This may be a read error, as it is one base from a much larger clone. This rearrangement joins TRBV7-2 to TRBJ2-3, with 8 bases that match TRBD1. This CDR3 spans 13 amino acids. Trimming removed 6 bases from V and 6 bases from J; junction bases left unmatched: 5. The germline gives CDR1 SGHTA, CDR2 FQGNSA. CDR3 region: CASRQGERDTQYF. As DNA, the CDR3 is TGTGCCAGCAGACAGGGGGAGCGGGATACGCAGTATTTT.

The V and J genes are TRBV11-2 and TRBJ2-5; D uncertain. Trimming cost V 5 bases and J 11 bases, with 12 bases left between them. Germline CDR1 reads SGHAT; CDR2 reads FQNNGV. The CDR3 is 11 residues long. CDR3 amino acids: CASSIAHEQYF. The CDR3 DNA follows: TGTGCCAGCAGCATAGCACATGAGCAGTACTTC.

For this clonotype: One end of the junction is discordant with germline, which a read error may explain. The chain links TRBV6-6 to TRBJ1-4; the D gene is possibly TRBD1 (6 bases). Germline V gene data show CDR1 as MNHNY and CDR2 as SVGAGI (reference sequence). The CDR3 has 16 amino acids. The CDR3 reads CASTSTGPLPNEKRFF. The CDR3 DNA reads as TGTGCCAGCACCTCGACAGGCCCCTTACCTAATGAAAAACGGTTTTTT.

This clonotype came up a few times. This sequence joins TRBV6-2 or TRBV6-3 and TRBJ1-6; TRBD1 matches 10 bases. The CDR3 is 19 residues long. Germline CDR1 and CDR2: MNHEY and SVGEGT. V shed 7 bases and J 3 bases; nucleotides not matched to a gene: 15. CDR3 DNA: TGTGCCAGCACCACTCCGGGACAGGGGCAGCGGCTCTATAATTCACCCCTCCACTTT. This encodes CASTTPGQGQRLYNSPLHF.

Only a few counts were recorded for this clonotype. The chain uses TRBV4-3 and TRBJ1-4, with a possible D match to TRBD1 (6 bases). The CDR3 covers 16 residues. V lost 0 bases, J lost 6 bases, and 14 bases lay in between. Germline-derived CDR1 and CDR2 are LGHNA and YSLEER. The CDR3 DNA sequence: TGCGCCAGCAGCCAAGATCGGACAGTGGGGGATGAAAAACTGTTTTTT. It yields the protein CASSQDRTVGDEKLFF.

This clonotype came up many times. The CDR3 region has the DNA TGCAGTGCTAGCGCGCGGGGAGCCAGCTCTGGGGCCAACGTCCTGACTTTC. This sequence encodes CSASARGASSGANVLTF. The chain joins TRBV20-1 to TRBJ2-6, with D possibly being TRBD2 (6 bases). The CDR3 spans 17 residues. Trimming took 3 bases from V and 0 from J, leaving 15 bases between them. The V gene's germline CDR1 is DFQATT and CDR2 SNEGSKA (reference sequence).

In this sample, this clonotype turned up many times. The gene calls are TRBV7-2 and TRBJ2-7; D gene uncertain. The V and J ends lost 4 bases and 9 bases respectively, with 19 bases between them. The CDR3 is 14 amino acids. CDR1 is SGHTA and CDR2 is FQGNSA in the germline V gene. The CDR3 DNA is TGTGCCAGCAGCTCCCTTAGGGTCCTCACGGCGCAGTACTTC. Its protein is CASSSLRVLTAQYF.

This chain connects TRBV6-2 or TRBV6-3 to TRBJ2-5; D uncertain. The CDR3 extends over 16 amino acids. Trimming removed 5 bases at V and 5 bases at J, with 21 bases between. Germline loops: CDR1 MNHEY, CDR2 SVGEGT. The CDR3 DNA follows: TGTGCCAGCAGTCGCGGACGAGCCCCTCTTCCGGAGACCCAGTACTTC. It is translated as CASSRGRAPLPETQYF.

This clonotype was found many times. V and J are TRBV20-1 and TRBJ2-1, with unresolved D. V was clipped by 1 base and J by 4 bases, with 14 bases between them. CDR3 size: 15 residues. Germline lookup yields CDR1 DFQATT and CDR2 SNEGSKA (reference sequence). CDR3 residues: CSARGSQPFYNEQFF. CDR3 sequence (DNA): TGCAGTGCTAGAGGCAGTCAGCCTTTTTACAATGAGCAGTTCTTC.

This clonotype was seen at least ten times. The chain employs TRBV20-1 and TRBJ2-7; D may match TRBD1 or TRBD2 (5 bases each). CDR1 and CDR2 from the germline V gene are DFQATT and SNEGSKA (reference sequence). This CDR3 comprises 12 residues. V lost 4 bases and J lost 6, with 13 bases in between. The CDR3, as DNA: TGCAGTGCTATAAATGATGGGGGCGAGCAGTACTTC. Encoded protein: CSAINDGGEQYF.

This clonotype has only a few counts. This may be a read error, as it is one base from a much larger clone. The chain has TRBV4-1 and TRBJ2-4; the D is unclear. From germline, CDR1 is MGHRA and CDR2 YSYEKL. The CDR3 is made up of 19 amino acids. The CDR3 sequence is CAGSQDRVSPNIAKNIQYF. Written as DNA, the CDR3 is TGCGCCGGCAGCCAAGATCGGGTCTCACCGAACATAGCCAAAAACATTCAGTACTTC.

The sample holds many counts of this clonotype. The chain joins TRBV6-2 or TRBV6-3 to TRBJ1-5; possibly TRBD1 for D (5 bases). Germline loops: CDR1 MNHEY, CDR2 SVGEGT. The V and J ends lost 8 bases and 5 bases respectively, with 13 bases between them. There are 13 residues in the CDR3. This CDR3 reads CASGIRVDQPQHF. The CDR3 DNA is TGTGCCAGCGGAATCAGGGTCGATCAGCCCCAGCATTTT.

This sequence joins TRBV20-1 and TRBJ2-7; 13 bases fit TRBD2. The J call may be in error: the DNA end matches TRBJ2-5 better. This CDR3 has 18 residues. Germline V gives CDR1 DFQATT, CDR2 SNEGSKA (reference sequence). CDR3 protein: CSARDLLGLAGVLETQYF. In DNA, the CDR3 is TGCAGTGCTAGAGATCTTTTAGGACTAGCGGGAGTTCTGGAGACCCAGTACTTC.

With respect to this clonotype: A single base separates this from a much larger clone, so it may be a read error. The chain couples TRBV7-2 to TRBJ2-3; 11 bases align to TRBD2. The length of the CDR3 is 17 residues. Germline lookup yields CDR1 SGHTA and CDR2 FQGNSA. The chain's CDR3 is CASSLGTLAGGDGTRYF. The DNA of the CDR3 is TGTGCCAGCAGCTTAGGGACTCTAGCGGGGGGTGATGGTACGCGGTATTTT.

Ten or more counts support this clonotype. The CDR3 spells CASSSQGTARRGYTF. The CDR3, as DNA: TGTGCCAGCAGTTCCCAAGGGACCGCCCGTAGAGGCTACACCTTC. This chain uses TRBV6-5 with TRBJ1-2, with D possibly TRBD1 on 5 matching bases. Trimming took off 4 bases at V and 8 bases at J, with 20 bases between the two ends. The CDR3 runs to 15 residues. The germline gives CDR1 MNHEY, CDR2 SVGAGI.

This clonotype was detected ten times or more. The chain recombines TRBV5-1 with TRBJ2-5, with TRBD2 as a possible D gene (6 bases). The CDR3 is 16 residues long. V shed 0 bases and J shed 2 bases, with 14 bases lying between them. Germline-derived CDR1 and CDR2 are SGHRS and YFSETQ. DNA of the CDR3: TGCGCCAGCAGCTTGGGCGGGACTGGATCGCAAGAGACCCAGTACTTC. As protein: CASSLGGTGSQETQYF.

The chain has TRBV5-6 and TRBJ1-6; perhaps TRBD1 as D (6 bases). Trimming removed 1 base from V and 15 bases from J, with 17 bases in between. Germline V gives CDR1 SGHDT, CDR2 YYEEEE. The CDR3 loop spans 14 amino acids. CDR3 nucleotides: TGTGCCAGCAGCTTGCAGCGGGACAACCCCGACCTCCACTTT. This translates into CASSLQRDNPDLHF.

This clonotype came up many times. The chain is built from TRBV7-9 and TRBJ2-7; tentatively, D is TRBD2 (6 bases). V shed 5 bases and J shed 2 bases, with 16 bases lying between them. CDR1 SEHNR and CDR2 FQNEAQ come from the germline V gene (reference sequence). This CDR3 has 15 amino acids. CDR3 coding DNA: TGTGCCAGCAGCCCACGAGGGAGGAGTACCTACGAGCAGTACTTC. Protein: CASSPRGRSTYEQYF. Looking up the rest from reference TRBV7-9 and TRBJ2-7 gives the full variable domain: DTGVSQNPRHKITKRGQNVTFRCDPISEHNRLYWYRQTLGQGPEFLTYFQNEAQLEKSRLLSDRFSAERPKGSFSTLEIQRTEQGDSAMYLCASSPRGRSTYEQYFGPGTRLTVT.